These T cell receptor beta chains were read from a single sample in a study of cytomegalovirus exposure and HLA in healthy donors. The table came from immunoSEQ multiplex PCR; TCRdb's copy has only in-frame clones and leaves some out. Counted here are 70,000 to 80,000 clones, approximately 72% occurring once; the ten biggest clones make up nearly 9%. The sample comprised PBMCs. The receptors here all came from a woman aged 40 to 49 in good health and CMV-seropositive. CDR3s include the opening cysteine and the closing phenylalanine or tryptophan. Fields, in order: V gene, D gene, J gene, clone size, CDR3 protein, CDR3 DNA. A D gene is named only where the DNA matches it firmly. Part of the rows lack a size; the others show once, few, many or a class for expanded clones.

>TRBV10-1|TRBD1|TRBJ2-3|.
CASSESIGTGHTDTQYF
TGCGCCAGCAGTGAGTCGATTGGGACAGGCCATACAGATACGCAGTATTTT
>TRBV9|TRBD2|TRBJ2-3|.
CASSVAGTSGVGDTQYF
TGTGCCAGCAGCGTAGCCGGGACTAGCGGGGTGGGAGATACGCAGTATTTT
>TRBV6-6|TRBD1|TRBJ1-5|.
CASSAGTGLNQPQHF
TGTGCCAGCAGTGCCGGGACAGGGCTCAATCAGCCCCAGCATTTT
>TRBV19|TRBD2|TRBJ2-1|.
CASRGMMAGGLSSYNEQFF
TGTGCCAGTAGGGGGATGATGGCGGGGGGACTTAGCTCCTACAATGAGCAGTTCTTC
>TRBV5-8|TRBD1|TRBJ1-4|.
CASRPGTGTTNEKLFF
TGTGCCAGCAGACCCGGGACAGGGACTACTAATGAAAAACTGTTTTTT
>TRBV6-5|.|TRBJ1-1|.
CASIQSTEAFF
TGTGCCAGCATACAGTCGACTGAAGCTTTCTTT
>TRBV27|TRBD1|TRBJ1-2|.
CASSFRDRGRGYGYTF
TGTGCCAGCAGCTTCCGGGACAGGGGTCGGGGCTATGGCTACACCTTC
>TRBV6-5|.|TRBJ2-7|.
CASSSGTPSPYEQYF
TGTGCCAGCAGTTCCGGGACACCAAGTCCCTACGAGCAGTACTTC
>TRBV23-1|TRBD1|TRBJ1-5|.
CASSQFVQGARQPQHF
TGCGCCAGCAGTCAATTTGTACAGGGGGCAAGGCAGCCCCAGCATTTT
>TRBV9|.|TRBJ1-1|few
CASSVAQFATEAFF
TGTGCCAGCAGCGTAGCACAGTTCGCCACTGAAGCTTTCTTT
>TRBV10-3|.|TRBJ2-1|.
CAISESGGVYNEQFF
TGTGCCATCAGTGAGTCAGGGGGGGTCTACAATGAGCAGTTCTTC
>TRBV5-1|TRBD1|TRBJ1-5|.
CASSGDRGLGQPQHF
TGCGCCAGCAGCGGGGACAGGGGGCTGGGTCAGCCCCAGCATTTT
>TRBV28|.|TRBJ2-7|.
CASSPLTGPTHEQYF
TGTGCCAGCAGTCCCCTGACAGGACCTACCCACGAGCAGTACTTC
>TRBV18|.|TRBJ2-2|few
CASSLSGELFF
TGTGCCAGCTCCCTTTCCGGGGAGCTGTTTTTT
>TRBV18|.|TRBJ2-2|.
CASSPRSSSGTGELFF
TGTGCCAGCTCACCACGATCGAGTTCGGGCACCGGGGAGCTGTTTTTT
>TRBV5-1|TRBD2|TRBJ2-3|.
CASSNQGTSGTDTQYF
TGCGCCAGCAGTAATCAAGGGACTAGCGGAACAGATACGCAGTATTTT
>TRBV19|.|TRBJ1-4|once
CASSIPGRDEKLFF
TGTGCCAGTAGTATCCCAGGGCGAGATGAAAAACTGTTTTTT